This TCR beta chain comes out of a study of a mutant IDH1 vaccine in newly diagnosed glioma. Study information: Weeks 35 and 47 hosted visits V12 and V13, respectively. Study findings and constraints: Vaccination elicited immune responses in around 92% of patients.

The sample's time point: week 35, safety follow-up. With topical imiquimod, each dose of the vaccine consisted of 300 ug of mutant IDH1 20-mer peptide. As to this clone: Its cognate antigen is unknown.

V lost 10 bases, J lost 6 bases, and 5 bases stayed unmatched. Germline values: CDR1 SGDLS, CDR2 YYNGEE. This CDR3 is 13 amino acids long. Produced via immunoSEQ multiplex PCR; TCRdb's table is partial and in-frame only. The sample carries 73,000 or so clones, around 82% recorded once. This receptor was taken from a man aged 18 to 29 with glioma. The sequenced sample was PBMCs, obtained from a glioma patient whose treatment included an IDH1 peptide vaccine. V usage is TRBV9 and J usage is TRBJ1-4; 11 bases are shared with TRBD1. CDR3 protein: CALGDRGYEKLFF. The CDR3 nucleotides read TGTGCCCTTGGGGACAGGGGGTATGAAAAACTGTTTTTT. Combining the CDR3 with reference TRBV9 and TRBJ1-4 gives the whole variable domain DSGVTQTPKHLITATGQRVTLRCSPRSGDLSVYWYQQSLDQGLQFLIQYYNGEERAKGNILERFSAQQFPDLHSELNLSSLELGDSALYFCALGDRGYEKLFFGSGTQLSVL.